This T cell receptor (beta chain) was sequenced in a study of T cells after somatic rescue of genetic block. Trimming stripped 3 bases from V and 4 bases from J, with 12 bases between. CDR3 length: 14 residues. Germline CDR1 LNHDA, CDR2 SQIVND (reference sequence). Libraries were prepared by immunoSEQ multiplex PCR; TCRdb keeps only in-frame clonotypes and omits some of them. The table includes 100,000 to 120,000 clones, about 89% detected once. The TCR comes from a woman under 30. The sequenced sample consisted of peripheral blood mononuclear cells (PBMCs). V usage is TRBV19 and J usage is TRBJ1-1, with a possible D match to TRBD1 (5 bases). The CDR3 coding sequence is TGTGCCAGTAGTATGGGCTGGGACGGCACTGAAGCTTTCTTT. Translating gives CASSMGWDGTEAFF. Supplemented by reference TRBV19 and TRBJ1-1, the full variable domain reads DGGITQSPKYLFRKEGQNVTLSCEQNLNHDAMYWYRQDPGQGLRLIYYSQIVNDFQKGDIAEGYSVSREKKESFPLTVTSAQKNPTAFYLCASSMGWDGTEAFFGQGTRLTVV.